This record looks at one T cell receptor beta chain sequence and its context. Its specificity is unknown. For the second PCR, which ran for about 7 to 11 cycles, a sample-barcoded 5' primer and a J-beta primer mix were used. TCRdb re-called the 5' RACE reads with MiXCR, one entry per CDR3 protein. This sample has 800,000 to 1,000,000 distinct CDR3 sequences, with 45% to 50% found just once. The data are from a study of blood T cells in healthy people across ages. For every donor, a draw yielded roughly 10 milliliters of peripheral blood. General study results and limits: Older age coincided with a roughly linear decline in TCR beta diversity per million T cells.

Germline CDR1 SGDLS, CDR2 YYNGEE. The CDR3 sequence is 16 residues long. The V segment lost 1 base and the J segment 4 bases; nucleotides outside the gene matches: 7. Material for sequencing was blood. The sequence was obtained from a man younger than 45 in good health. This chain links TRBV9 with TRBJ2-5; 10 nucleotides line up with TRBD1. The CDR3 nucleotides read TGTGCCAGCAGCGTAACGGGACAGGGGTTAGGAGAGACCCAGTACTTC. Amino acids: CASSVTGQGLGETQYF.